One and the same sample provided the 9 T cell receptor beta chains below, sequenced in a study of CD8+ T cells in alopecia areata. Treatment: oral pan-JAK inhibitor, 5-10 mg twice daily. cDNA reverse transcribed from extracted RNA served as the sequencing template. Clones were sequenced by immunoSEQ multiplex PCR, and TCRdb holds only the in-frame ones, with some missing. The sample contains approximately 110,000 clones, about 59% of which appear only once. The starting material was CD8+ T cells sorted from blood, obtained at week 24, from a patient treated with tofacitinib. The receptor set was obtained from a human donor with alopecia areata.

The J gene is TRBJ1-1, the V gene TRBV4-1; perhaps TRBD1 as D (5 bases). This CDR3 has 15 residues. Germline loops: CDR1 MGHRA, CDR2 YSYEKL. Trimming shortened V by 4 bases and J by 0 bases, and 12 bases separated the two germline ends. CDR3 sequence reads: CASSPGHGMNTEAFF. CDR3 coding DNA: TGCGCCAGCAGCCCCGGACACGGAATGAACACTGAAGCTTTCTTT.

This clone was detected only a few times. The chain joins TRBV5-6 to TRBJ2-1; D could derive from TRBD1 or TRBD2 (5 bases each). Germline CDR1 SGHDT, CDR2 YYEEEE. The CDR3 sequence is 14 residues long. With 3 bases removed from V and 5 bases from J, the gap between germline ends came to 12 bases. In DNA, the CDR3 is TGTGCCAGCAGCTCCTTGGGGGAGAACAATGAGCAGTTCTTC. Encoded protein: CASSSLGENNEQFF.

J is TRBJ1-2 and V is TRBV29-1; possibly TRBD1 for D (6 bases). Trimming took off 0 bases at V and 0 bases at J, with 14 bases between the two ends. Germline V CDR1 and CDR2: SQVTM, ANQGSEA. This CDR3 contains 16 residues. The CDR3 protein is CSVEERGVRTNYGYTF. The CDR3 nucleotides read TGCAGCGTTGAAGAGAGGGGGGTTCGGACTAACTATGGCTACACCTTC.

This chain links TRBV5-1 with TRBJ1-1; TRBD1 is a possible D gene (6 bases). Trimming stripped 4 bases from V and 4 bases from J, with 20 bases between. This CDR3 has 16 amino acids. Germline V CDR1 and CDR2: SGHRS, YFSETQ. The CDR3 DNA reads TGCGCCAGCAGCCCGAGAAGAACAGGGTTTGGCACTGAAGCTTTCTTT. It encodes CASSPRRTGFGTEAFF.

The chain is built from TRBV7-3 and TRBJ1-1, with D tentatively TRBD1 (6 bases). V lost 5 bases and J 5 bases, leaving 18 bases between the germline ends. Germline V gene sequence: CDR1 SGHTA, CDR2 FQGTGA. This CDR3 has 15 amino acids. The CDR3 DNA reads TGTGCCAGCAGCCCCGTGGGCAGGGGTGGAACTGAAGCTTTCTTT. This translates into CASSPVGRGGTEAFF.

In this sample, this clone turned up a few times. The genes are TRBV6-5 and TRBJ2-6; D unresolved. Germline V CDR1 and CDR2: MNHEY, SVGAGI. The V end lost 5 bases, the J end lost 0 bases, and 8 bases lay between the germline ends. The CDR3 spans 15 residues. CDR3 sequence (DNA): TGTGCCAGCAGTCCGGAAAGCTCTGGGGCCAACGTCCTGACTTTC. This codes for CASSPESSGANVLTF.

This clone was picked up a small number of times. V is TRBV6-5 and J is TRBJ1-1; D is perhaps TRBD1 (6 bases). CDR1 is MNHEY and CDR2 is SVGAGI in the germline V gene. This CDR3 comprises 15 residues. The germline V and J ends were trimmed by 11 bases and 5 bases, with 24 bases remaining between them. The CDR3 loop reads CACGADSHGRTEAFF. CDR3 in DNA: TGTGCCTGCGGAGCGGACAGTCACGGGAGGACTGAAGCTTTCTTT.

The gene calls are TRBV29-1 and TRBJ2-3, with 11 bases identical to TRBD2. V shed 7 bases and J 2 bases; nucleotides not matched to a gene: 2. This CDR3 spans 13 amino acids. Germline V gene lookup returns CDR1 SQVTM and CDR2 ANQGSEA. CDR3 loop: CSALAGDTDTQYF. The CDR3 DNA reads as TGCAGCGCACTAGCGGGGGACACAGATACGCAGTATTTT.

The chain carries TRBV5-6 and TRBJ2-1; D remains unclear. The CDR3 has 13 residues. The germline V gene has CDR1 SGHDT and CDR2 YYEEEE. Trimming removed 7 bases from V and 4 bases from J, with 12 bases in between. For the CDR3, the DNA is TGTGCCAGCCTGGCCAACCTTTACAATGAGCAGTTCTTC. It encodes CASLANLYNEQFF.